Listed here are 16 T cell receptor beta chains from one sample, sequenced in a study of neoadjuvant anti-PD-1 for oral cavity cancer. Profiling relied on immunoSEQ multiplex PCR, and the TCRdb table lists in-frame clones only, not all of them. In the table there are 30,000 to 35,000 clones, about 86% of which are singletons. Sequenced here: PBMCs, sampled before nivolumab (anti-PD-1) treatment. These receptors were obtained from a person aged 40 to 85 with oral cavity squamous cell carcinoma.

This chain uses TRBV5-6 with TRBJ2-6; D unclear. Looked up from germline, CDR1 is SGHDT and CDR2 is YYEEEE. V lost 0 bases to trimming and J lost 0 bases, with 10 bases between them. CDR3 length: 17 amino acids. The CDR3 protein is CASSLGSLSSGANVLTF. DNA of the CDR3: TGTGCCAGCAGCTTGGGGTCGTTAAGCTCTGGGGCCAACGTCCTGACTTTC.

The genes are TRBV7-8 and TRBJ2-1; TRBD2 might be the D (6 bases). Germline V gene lookup returns CDR1 SGHVS and CDR2 FQNEAQ. This CDR3 region has 15 residues. V lost 5 bases, J lost 2 bases, and 13 bases lay in between. CDR3 protein: CASSPRGDPYNEQFF. CDR3 DNA: TGTGCCAGCAGCCCCCGCGGGGACCCCTACAATGAGCAGTTCTTC.

This rearrangement joins TRBV19 to TRBJ1-2, with D maybe TRBD1 (5 bases). CDR1 and CDR2 (germline): LNHDA, SQIVND (reference sequence). The CDR3 has 14 amino acids. Deletions cut 7 bases from V and 0 bases from J, with 12 bases between. CDR3 sequence (DNA): TGTGCCAGTACGGGGGGACTAGCTAACTATGGCTACACCTTC. Its protein is CASTGGLANYGYTF.

The chain uses TRBV4-2 and TRBJ1-1, with 9 bases lining up with TRBD1. This CDR3 has 15 residues. Trimming at V came to 3 bases and at J to 4 bases, leaving 6 bases not matched to a gene. Per germline, CDR1 LGHNA and CDR2 YNFKEQ. The CDR3 spells CASSQNRGRSTEAFF. CDR3 nucleotides: TGTGCCAGCAGCCAGAACAGGGGGCGCAGCACTGAAGCTTTCTTT.

This clone has just a few counts. The chain recombines TRBV6-1 with TRBJ2-1, with D maybe TRBD2 (6 bases). V lost 7 bases, J lost 6 bases, and 19 bases lay in between. The V gene's germline CDR1 is MNHNS and CDR2 SASEGT. This CDR3 contains 15 residues. The DNA for the CDR3 is TGTGCCAGCACGGGGGACCACCATGGGGTCAATGAGCAGTTCTTC. It encodes CASTGDHHGVNEQFF.

The gene calls are TRBV6-1 and TRBJ2-3, with D tentatively TRBD2 (5 bases). Between the trimmed V and J ends, which lost 1 base and 4 bases, there was a span of 12 bases. Germline V gene sequence: CDR1 MNHNS, CDR2 SASEGT. This CDR3 comprises 15 residues. The DNA for the CDR3 is TGTGCCAGCAGTGAAGGCCAGCCCGGGGCAGATACGCAGTATTTT. It translates to CASSEGQPGADTQYF.

This chain joins TRBV5-4 and TRBJ1-4, with TRBD1 as a possible D gene (5 bases). This CDR3 is 17 amino acids long. Looked up from germline, CDR1 is SGHNT and CDR2 is YYREEE (reference sequence). Trimming took 0 bases from V and 2 from J, leaving 14 bases between them. The CDR3 DNA sequence: TGTGCCAGCAGCTTGGGCCGAGTCCGGGGCACTAATGAAAAACTGTTTTTT. Its translation: CASSLGRVRGTNEKLFF.

V usage is TRBV5-4 and J usage is TRBJ2-1, with 14 bases matching TRBD2. The length of the CDR3 is 15 residues. After removal of 4 bases from V and 7 bases from J, the junction contained 4 bases not matched to a gene. Per the germline V gene, CDR1 is SGHNT and CDR2 is YYREEE (reference sequence). CDR3 amino acids: CASSRLAGGHNEQFF. The CDR3 DNA sequence: TGTGCCAGCAGCCGACTAGCGGGGGGGCATAATGAGCAGTTCTTC.

The J gene is TRBJ1-3, the V gene TRBV5-6; D is possibly TRBD1 (5 bases). CDR1 SGHDT and CDR2 YYEEEE come from the germline V gene. The V and J ends lost 0 bases and 4 bases respectively, with 8 bases between them. The CDR3 runs to 14 residues. The CDR3 DNA is TGTGCCAGCAGCTTGGGAGACAGAGGAAACACCATATATTTT. This encodes CASSLGDRGNTIYF.

The V and J genes are TRBV27 and TRBJ1-1, with D unresolved. The CDR3 consists of 13 residues. CDR1 MNHEY and CDR2 SMNVEV come from the germline V gene (reference sequence). Deletions cut 5 bases from V and 2 bases from J, with 9 bases between. The chain's CDR3 is CASSPGPNTEAFF. In DNA form, the CDR3 reads TGTGCCAGCAGTCCTGGACCCAACACTGAAGCTTTCTTT.

The chain combines TRBV4-3 with TRBJ2-1; 8 bases match TRBD2. V shed 0 bases, J shed 2 bases, and the junction held 0 bases outside the gene matches. There are 15 residues in the CDR3. Germline V CDR1 and CDR2: LGHNA, YSLEER. The CDR3 region has the DNA TGCGCCAGCAGCCAAGACGGGGGGGCCTACAATGAGCAGTTCTTC. Translation gives CASSQDGGAYNEQFF.

The chain carries TRBV10-1 and TRBJ2-3, with D possibly matching TRBD1 (6 bases). Trimming removed 0 bases from V and 4 bases from J, with 11 bases in between. Germline assignment: CDR1 WNHNN and CDR2 SYGVQD (reference sequence). The CDR3 sequence is 15 residues long. DNA for the CDR3: TGCGCCAGCAGTGAGTCTCGACAGGTACCAGATACGCAGTATTTT. It encodes CASSESRQVPDTQYF.

The table lists this clone with a count of one. This chain links TRBV15 with TRBJ1-5, with a possible D match to TRBD1 (5 bases). This CDR3 has 16 amino acids. The germline gives CDR1 LNHNV, CDR2 YYDKDF (reference sequence). V lost 8 bases and J lost 2, with 19 bases in between. The CDR3 region is CATEGAGTWGNQPQHF. In nucleotides, the CDR3 is TGTGCCACCGAAGGGGCAGGGACTTGGGGCAATCAGCCCCAGCATTTT.

The chain recombines TRBV6-1 with TRBJ2-3; 9 bases align to TRBD1. After removal of 1 base from V and 4 bases from J, the junction contained 3 bases not matched to a gene. The CDR3 is 15 residues long. Germline V CDR1 and CDR2: MNHNS, SASEGT. The CDR3 region has the DNA TGTGCCAGCAGTGAAGGGGGACAGGGACCAGATACGCAGTATTTT. This translates into CASSEGGQGPDTQYF.

This chain connects TRBV29-1 to TRBJ2-3; D might be TRBD2 (6 bases). Trimming left V 4 bases short and J 4 bases short, with 15 bases between. CDR3 size: 14 residues. Per germline, CDR1 SQVTM and CDR2 ANQGSEA. CDR3 loop: CSVATGGAADTQYF. CDR3 in DNA: TGCAGCGTTGCGACGGGCGGGGCGGCAGATACGCAGTATTTT.

The gene calls are TRBV2 and TRBJ2-5, with 11 nucleotides matching TRBD2. Germline values: CDR1 SNHLY, CDR2 FYNNEI. The CDR3 runs 17 residues. The V segment lost 5 bases and the J segment 4 bases; nucleotides outside the gene matches: 12. The CDR3 DNA sequence: TGTGCCAGCAGTCCCATGGGACTAGCGGCCACAGGAGAGACCCAGTACTTC. It translates to CASSPMGLAATGETQYF. The whole variable domain, filled in from reference TRBV2 and TRBJ2-5, reads EPEVTQTPSHQVTQMGQEVILRCVPISNHLYFYWYRQILGQKVEFLVSFYNNEISEKSEIFDDQFSVERPDGSNFTLKIRSTKLEDSAMYFCASSPMGLAATGETQYFGPGTRLLVL.